The 5 T cell receptor beta chains listed next were all sequenced from one sample in a study of regulatory T cells in long-lasting Graves disease (dated by TCRdb to 2020 to 2022). The method was multiplex PCR. TCRdb records Illumina HiSeq 4000 as the sequencer. CDR3 regions were amplified by Arm-PCR with iRepertoire HTBI primers to construct TCR beta libraries. TCRdb reprocessing: public reads trimmed at Q25 with fastp, clones called with MiXCR, in-frame beta chains kept. Every distinct CDR3 protein forms one entry, paired with its most common genes and DNA. The sample table records 500,000 or so distinct CDR3 sequences; roughly 15% of these occur just once. Of the sample, more than 10% is held by the ten largest clones. In the paper's terms, the time point label means: newly diagnosed GD, antithyroid drugs for less than 3 months. For both TCR sequencing and RNA sequencing, RNA was extracted from PBMCs using TRIzol.

The sample was also reused in another study, on T cells in Graves' hyperthyroidism and ophthalmopathy.

This specimen was peripheral blood mononuclear cells (PBMCs), taken at new diagnosis, from a patient treated with antithyroid drugs. These receptors all come from a man aged 40-55 years with Graves disease. Donor details come from another sample of the same person, matched by shared clones.

This clonotype was found many times. The V and J genes are TRBV18 and TRBJ2-7; D is uncertain. CDR1 is KGHSH, CDR2 LQKENI, per germline. V was cut by 3 bases and J by 2 bases, with 11 bases left in between. CDR3 length: 14 residues. CDR3 sequence (DNA): TGTGCCAGCTCACCCGGGCCTTACCCCTACGAGCAGTACTTC. Protein sequence: CASSPGPYPYEQYF.

This clonotype occurred many times. The chain joins TRBV12-3 or TRBV12-4 to TRBJ2-1, with 12 bases matching TRBD2. The V segment lost 1 base and the J segment 5 bases; nucleotides outside the gene matches: 6. The CDR3 sequence is 17 residues long. CDR3 in DNA: TGTGCCAGCAGTTTAGATCATGGACTAGCGGGAAACAATGAGCAGTTCTTC. This translates into CASSLDHGLAGNNEQFF.

V gene TRBV19 combines with J gene TRBJ2-7; either TRBD1 or TRBD2 may fit D (5 bases each). The germline V gene has CDR1 LNHDA and CDR2 SQIVND (reference sequence). Trimming cost V 3 bases and J 2 bases, with 14 bases left between them. This CDR3 has 15 amino acids. The CDR3 loop reads CASSIGDQPPYEQYF. As DNA, the CDR3 is TGTGCCAGTAGTATTGGGGACCAACCGCCCTACGAGCAGTACTTC.

Remarks on this clonotype: A much more abundant neighbour one base away suggests this may be a read error. The V call is TRBV5-1, the J call TRBJ2-3, with 7 bases fitting TRBD1. Germline assignment: CDR1 SGHRS and CDR2 YFSETQ. The CDR3 extends over 13 amino acids. V shed 4 bases, J shed 8 bases, and the junction held 7 bases outside the gene matches. CDR3 nucleotides: TGCGCCAGCAGCCCAACAGGGGAAGGTACGCAGTATTTT. The encoded protein is CASSPTGEGTQYF.

This clonotype has a handful of counts. The chain is built from TRBV29-1 and TRBJ1-4; 7 bases line up with TRBD1. With 3 bases clipped from V and 7 bases from J, the junction kept 5 bases outside the gene matches. From germline, CDR1 is SQVTM and CDR2 ANQGSEA. The CDR3 contains 13 residues. This chain's CDR3 is CSVEGQSGEKLFF. CDR3 in DNA: TGCAGCGTTGAGGGACAGTCGGGTGAAAAACTGTTTTTT. The variable domain in full, with the rest retrieved from reference TRBV29-1 and TRBJ1-4, is SAVISQKPSRDICQRGTSLTIQCQVDSQVTMMFWYRQQPGQSLTLIATANQGSEATYESGFVIDKFPISRPNLTFSTLTVSNMSPEDSSIYLCSVEGQSGEKLFFGSGTQLSVL.